This TCR beta chain was profiled in a study of PD-1 blockade in classical Hodgkin lymphoma (dated by TCRdb to the early 2020s). Study-level background: Nivolumab dosing was 3 mg/kg intravenously every 2 weeks, continuing until either disease progression or unacceptable toxicity. The study used CyTOF and TCR beta sequencing to define a peripheral blood immune signature of response to PD-1 blockade in classical Hodgkin lymphoma.

In regard to this clone: Its antigen is unknown. No per-base quality is available; no much larger clone lies one base away.

The sample's time point, from its label and the paper: cycle 1 day 1 (C1D1), immediately before nivolumab initiation. All trial patients had relapsed after autologous stem cell transplantation, with cohorts A, B and C differing in prior brentuximab vedotin exposure. The trial cohort included around 56 patients with relapsed/refractory classical Hodgkin lymphoma, and each patient had a best overall response of complete response, partial response or progressive disease. Single-agent nivolumab was administered to trial patients in the multi-cohort phase II CheckMate 205 trial. An independent review committee assessed best overall response by applying the 2007 International Working Group response criteria. Trial PBMCs were collected immediately before nivolumab initiation (C1D1) and during therapy at cycle 2 day 1 and cycle 4 day 1. Peripheral blood was collected in 8 mL Vacutainer Cell Preparation Tubes, from which PBMCs were isolated by centrifugation and then cryopreserved.

Study-wide findings and limitations: By C4D1, a significant rise was seen in CD4+ TCR diversity but not in CD8+ TCR diversity (p=0.0027 vs p=0.16), and the rise was most apparent among complete responders (p=0.02). Trial patients achieving complete response had baseline diversity similar to newly diagnosed patients, whereas partial responders and progressors had significantly lower diversity. The study was restricted to a single clinical trial cohort, and the causes of repertoire differences, possibly disease activity or prior therapy, were left undefined. Newly diagnosed patients were reported to have lower baseline TCR diversity than healthy donors, and relapsed/refractory patients were reported to have lower baseline TCR diversity still. Lower diversity was observed in patients in whom nivolumab was started less than 1 year after ASCT, and these patients were excluded from later analyses so that confounding by immune reconstitution would be avoided.

The Qiagen DNeasy kit was used to extract genomic DNA from unsorted PBMCs and from the negatively selected CD4+ and CD8+ fractions. Using primers that anneal to V and J segments, immunoSEQ multiplex PCR amplified the TCR beta CDR3 regions. A synthetic immune receptor repertoire was used to minimize amplification bias, and remaining bias was computationally removed after sequencing. The authors processed their data as follows. Custom Python scripts were used to quantify repertoire diversity as the Shannon entropy index. Unsorted, CD4+ and CD8+ repertoires were examined separately, except in combined analyses, for which CD4+ and CD8+ sequences were merged in silico. Clonal expansion was defined as at least a 2-fold frequency increase after treatment relative to C1D1, with a pseudocount of 0.5 for undetected baseline clones. Singleton clones were defined as clones with 0 or 1 copy at C1D1, and non-singleton clones were defined as clones with 2 or more copies. Clones expanded in unsorted samples were assigned a CD4+, CD8+ or unknown annotation through matching of protein sequences in sorted samples from the same patient. Diversity changes from C1D1 to C4D1 were tested in paired samples using Wilcoxon tests. TCRdb limited this immuneACCESS table to in-frame rearrangements with V and J called. A share of clones is missing; checked studies link under half to unresolved V genes, and the rest is unexplained. V and J calls and clone size come straight from that table; D and trimming were deduced from the DNA. Here the sample has fewer than 15,000 clones; 75% to 90% occur a single time. The ten largest clonotypes hold 20% to 30% of the sample.

CDR1 and CDR2 (LNHDA, SQIVND) derive from the germline V gene (reference sequence). The CDR3, cysteine through phenylalanine, is 15 amino acids long. Only the CDR3 part of the read is kept: 45 bases, read in frame from the first base. V is reduced by 3 bases and J by 0 bases, leaving a spacing of 11 bases between them. The sequenced sample was peripheral blood mononuclear cells (PBMCs), obtained at baseline. This chain is built from TRBV19 and TRBJ1-2, with TRBD1 perhaps the D gene, on 6 matching bases. This sequence originates from a human donor with classical Hodgkin lymphoma. The DNA sequence is given as TGTGCCAGTAGTATCGACAGGACGACTAACTATGGCTACACCTTC. This gives the protein CASSIDRTTNYGYTF.